This note documents a single T cell receptor beta chain sequence. Its antigen is undetermined. Trimming cost V 4 bases and J 6 bases; bases outside gene matches: 7. The CDR3 extends over 15 amino acids. Germline-derived CDR1 and CDR2 are MNHEY and SVGAGI. The record originates from a study of early T cells in non-severe SARS-CoV-2 infection. The library protocol tagged individual cDNA molecules with unique molecular identifiers. TCRdb re-called the 5' RACE reads with MiXCR, one entry per CDR3 protein. The data hold over 35,000 distinct CDR3 sequences, with around 6.3% observed a single time. Study-level results: Anti-spike CD8 responses were favored in VDJdb matching, and private and CD4 specificities were missed.

This chain connects TRBV6-5 to TRBJ2-1, with TRBD2 matching over 9 bases. This clonotype originated in an adult who was a healthcare worker with PCR-confirmed SARS-CoV-2 infection or an uninfected control (not recorded which). The material sequenced was whole blood, taken at baseline. The CDR3 sequence: CASSLRGGLGNEQFF. The CDR3 DNA reads TGTGCCAGCAGTTTGCGGGGGGGCCTTGGCAATGAGCAGTTCTTC.